This is a list of T cell receptor beta chains from one sample in a study of human T cells and chemical hapten exposure. TCRdb analysed the 5' RACE reads with MiXCR anew, one entry per CDR3 protein. The sample has 81,000 or so distinct CDR3 sequences; roughly 7.7% are singletons. Receptor source: a male donor in good health. Each CDR3 is given with its conserved first and last residue. Each record gives: V gene, J gene, clone size, D gene, CDR3 DNA, CDR3 protein. D genes are given only for firm matches. Only part of the rows carry a size: once, few, many, or a class if the clone is expanded.

V: TRBV27; J: TRBJ1-5; size: many; D: .; DNA: TGTGCCAGCAGCCGTCGAGGGGTAGGTGGTCAGCCCCAGCATTTT; CDR3: CASSRRGVGGQPQHF
V: TRBV3-1; J: TRBJ2-3; size: .; D: .; DNA: TGTGCCAGCAGCCAAGTTCCGCCCGGGGGACAGCTTTACACAGATACGCAGTATTTT; CDR3: CASSQVPPGGQLYTDTQYF
V: TRBV20-1; J: TRBJ2-7; size: few; D: TRBD1; DNA: TGCAGTGCTCCCGGGACAGGGGGAACCTACGAGCAGTACTTC; CDR3: CSAPGTGGTYEQYF
V: TRBV18; J: TRBJ1-1; size: few; D: .; DNA: TGTGCCAGCTCACCTTCGGACAGGAACACTGAAGCTTTCTTT; CDR3: CASSPSDRNTEAFF
V: TRBV6-5; J: TRBJ2-1; size: .; D: .; DNA: TGTGCCAGCAGCCTCCTGGGGGACAATGAGCAGTTCTTC; CDR3: CASSLLGDNEQFF
V: TRBV27; J: TRBJ1-6; size: few; D: TRBD1; DNA: TGTGCCAGCAGGAACAGGGGAAGCGGTTCACCCCTCCACTTT; CDR3: CASRNRGSGSPLHF
V: TRBV29-1; J: TRBJ1-1; size: .; D: .; DNA: TGCAGCGTAAACCCCGGGACCAACACTGAAGCTTTCTTT; CDR3: CSVNPGTNTEAFF
V: TRBV12-3/TRBV12-4; J: TRBJ2-3; size: many; D: .; DNA: TGTGCCAGCAGTCGACAGGCCTCACTAGCGGATACGCAGTATTTT; CDR3: CASSRQASLADTQYF
V: TRBV12-3/TRBV12-4; J: TRBJ2-5; size: many; D: .; DNA: TGTGCCAGCAGTTTAGGCCGGGGAGGGACAGCGGGAGTGGAGACCCAGTACTTC; CDR3: CASSLGRGGTAGVETQYF
V: TRBV10-3; J: TRBJ2-7; size: few; D: .; DNA: TGTGCCATCAGTGACTCTAGAGAACGGGAGCAGTACTTC; CDR3: CAISDSREREQYF
V: TRBV3-1; J: TRBJ2-1; size: .; D: TRBD1; DNA: TGTGCCAGCAGCCATGGGACAGGTTGGGGGGATGAGCAGTTCTTC; CDR3: CASSHGTGWGDEQFF
V: TRBV6-2/TRBV6-3; J: TRBJ1-5; size: .; D: .; DNA: TGTGCCAGCAGTCAGGACAGCCTAAATCAGCCCCAGCATTTT; CDR3: CASSQDSLNQPQHF
V: TRBV18; J: TRBJ1-1; size: many; D: .; DNA: TGTGCCAGCTCACCCCCTCGGCAGGGTGAAGCTTTCTTT; CDR3: CASSPPRQGEAFF
V: TRBV6-2/TRBV6-3; J: TRBJ2-7; size: .; D: .; DNA: TGTGCCACTGTATTCGGGGGAGTGAGCTACGAGCAGTACTTC; CDR3: CATVFGGVSYEQYF
V: TRBV5-1; J: TRBJ2-1; size: few; D: .; DNA: TGCGCCAGCAGCTTTTCCGGGAGCTACAATGAGCAGTTCTTC; CDR3: CASSFSGSYNEQFF
V: TRBV25-1; J: TRBJ1-1; size: .; D: TRBD1; DNA: TGTGCCAGCAGTGATTGGACAGGCACTGAAGCTTTCTTT; CDR3: CASSDWTGTEAFF
V: TRBV6-1; J: TRBJ2-7; size: few; D: TRBD1; DNA: TGTGCCAGCAGTGCCCGCGGACAGGCACCCTACGAGCAGTACTTC; CDR3: CASSARGQAPYEQYF
V: TRBV28; J: TRBJ2-6; size: many; D: .; DNA: TGTGCCAGCAGCCCCCCCCTGCAGTCTGGGGCCAACGTCCTGACTTTC; CDR3: CASSPPLQSGANVLTF
V: TRBV12-3/TRBV12-4; J: TRBJ2-1; size: few; D: .; DNA: TGTGCCAGCAGTTCGGGACAAAACAATGAGCAGTTCTTC; CDR3: CASSSGQNNEQFF
V: TRBV7-9; J: TRBJ1-4; size: .; D: .; DNA: TGTGCCAGCAGCTCACCTCAGGGGAGAGGTGAAAAACTGTTTTTT; CDR3: CASSSPQGRGEKLFF
V: TRBV20-1; J: TRBJ1-2; size: few; D: .; DNA: TGCAGTGCTACAACCCTTAGACGGGTTAACTATGGCTACACCTTC; CDR3: CSATTLRRVNYGYTF
V: TRBV6-5; J: TRBJ1-6; size: .; D: .; DNA: TGTGCCAGCAACGAAGGGCTCGGTTCACCCCTCCACTTT; CDR3: CASNEGLGSPLHF
V: TRBV3-1; J: TRBJ1-1; size: .; D: .; DNA: TGTGCCAGCAGCCAAACGAGATCCAATGAAGCTTTCTTT; CDR3: CASSQTRSNEAFF
V: TRBV10-3; J: TRBJ2-3; size: many; D: .; DNA: TGTGCCATCAGTGATCTAGATCTCACAGATACGCAGTATTTT; CDR3: CAISDLDLTDTQYF
V: TRBV20-1; J: TRBJ2-7; size: few; D: .; DNA: TGCAGTGCTGGAAGGACTATTTCCGAGCAGTACTTC; CDR3: CSAGRTISEQYF
V: TRBV2; J: TRBJ2-3; size: .; D: TRBD1; DNA: TGTGCCAGCACTCAACAGGGGGCAGTTGATACGCAGTATTTT; CDR3: CASTQQGAVDTQYF
V: TRBV11-3; J: TRBJ2-1; size: few; D: .; DNA: TGTGCCAGCCAAGAAAGGGGCGGTAACAATGAGCAGTTCTTC; CDR3: CASQERGGNNEQFF
V: TRBV19; J: TRBJ2-7; size: .; D: TRBD1; DNA: TGTGCCAGTAGTATTCCATCCGGGACAGGGGTCTCCTACGAGCAGTACTTC; CDR3: CASSIPSGTGVSYEQYF
V: TRBV4-1; J: TRBJ2-3; size: many; D: TRBD2; DNA: TGCGCCAGCAGCCAAGCCGGGACTAGCCACACAGATACGCAGTATTTT; CDR3: CASSQAGTSHTDTQYF
V: TRBV27; J: TRBJ2-3; size: few; D: TRBD2; DNA: TGTGCCAGCAGTCCCGGGACTAGCGGGAGGAGCACAGATACGCAGTATTTT; CDR3: CASSPGTSGRSTDTQYF
V: TRBV2; J: TRBJ1-2; size: .; D: .; DNA: TGTGCCAGCAGTGAAACCAGGAGCTTCTATGGCTACACCTTC; CDR3: CASSETRSFYGYTF
V: TRBV15; J: TRBJ1-5; size: .; D: .; DNA: TGTGCCACCAGCAGAGATCGTAATAGGGAGACCCAGCATTTT; CDR3: CATSRDRNRETQHF
V: TRBV6-5; J: TRBJ2-3; size: .; D: .; DNA: TGTGCCAGCAGTTACGGAATGAGACTGGATACGCAGTATTTT; CDR3: CASSYGMRLDTQYF
V: TRBV15; J: TRBJ1-5; size: .; D: .; DNA: TGTGCCACCAGCAGACTGCCGCATCAGCCCCAGCATTTT; CDR3: CATSRLPHQPQHF
V: TRBV12-5; J: TRBJ1-2; size: .; D: .; DNA: TGTGCTAGTGGTTCGGGACACTGCTATGGCTACACCTTC; CDR3: CASGSGHCYGYTF
V: TRBV9; J: TRBJ2-1; size: many; D: TRBD1; DNA: TGTGCCAGCAGCGCAGCCGGGACAGTCTCCAATGAGCAGTTCTTC; CDR3: CASSAAGTVSNEQFF
V: TRBV7-2; J: TRBJ2-1; size: many; D: .; DNA: TGTGCCAGCAGCCCCGACGGGGGCAATGAGCAGTTCTTC; CDR3: CASSPDGGNEQFF
V: TRBV27; J: TRBJ1-1; size: .; D: .; DNA: TGTGCCAGCAGTTTGGGGGCAGGGGTTACTGAAGCTTTCTTT; CDR3: CASSLGAGVTEAFF
V: TRBV7-6; J: TRBJ1-2; size: few; D: TRBD1; DNA: TGTGCCAGCAGCTTAGTCGGACAGGGGGATCCTGGCTACACCTTC; CDR3: CASSLVGQGDPGYTF
V: TRBV2; J: TRBJ1-2; size: many; D: .; DNA: TGTGCCAGCAGTGAAGCATTGACTGGGCCCTATGGCTACACCTTC; CDR3: CASSEALTGPYGYTF
V: TRBV10-3; J: TRBJ1-4; size: .; D: TRBD1; DNA: TGTGCCATCAGTGGAAAGACAGGGGACAATGAAAAACTGTTTTTT; CDR3: CAISGKTGDNEKLFF
V: TRBV6-5; J: TRBJ1-3; size: many; D: TRBD1; DNA: TGTGCCAGCAGTCCAGGGGGGACAGGGGGAGCTAGCTCTGGAAACACCATATATTTT; CDR3: CASSPGGTGGASSGNTIYF
V: TRBV7-9; J: TRBJ2-5; size: few; D: .; DNA: TGTGCCAGCAGCTCGGGAGTAGGGGAGACCCAGTACTTC; CDR3: CASSSGVGETQYF
V: TRBV6-5; J: TRBJ1-5; size: many; D: TRBD1; DNA: TGTGCCAGCAGTTACGGACAGGGTGGCAATCAGCCCCAGCATTTT; CDR3: CASSYGQGGNQPQHF
V: TRBV12-3/TRBV12-4; J: TRBJ2-3; size: many; D: TRBD2; DNA: TGTGCCAGCAGTTTAGCCCTAGCGGGGCCACGCCTGTTCACAGATACGCAGTATTTT; CDR3: CASSLALAGPRLFTDTQYF
V: TRBV12-3/TRBV12-4; J: TRBJ1-1; size: many; D: .; DNA: TGTGCCAGCAGAAAAGGGGCTGAAGCTTTCTTT; CDR3: CASRKGAEAFF
V: TRBV4-2; J: TRBJ2-7; size: many; D: TRBD2; DNA: TGTGCCAGCAGCCAAGAATGGCTAGCGGGAGGAAGTAACGAGCAGTACTTC; CDR3: CASSQEWLAGGSNEQYF
V: TRBV6-1; J: TRBJ2-7; size: few; D: TRBD2; DNA: TGTGCCAGCAGTGAAAAAGGGACTACTAGCGGGAGGTCCCACGAGCAGTACTTC; CDR3: CASSEKGTTSGRSHEQYF
V: TRBV29-1; J: TRBJ2-1; size: many; D: .; DNA: TGCAGCGTTGAAGAACCCCACAATGAGCAGTTCTTC; CDR3: CSVEEPHNEQFF
V: TRBV20-1; J: TRBJ2-1; size: .; D: TRBD2; DNA: TGCAGTGCTAGAGATAGTAATAGCGGGGGGAATGAGCAGTTCTTC; CDR3: CSARDSNSGGNEQFF